This T cell receptor beta chain was recovered during a study of T cell responses to AZD1222 COVID-19 vaccine. Method: immunoSEQ multiplex PCR; TCRdb's copy keeps in-frame clones and lacks some. The sample holds roughly 150,000 clones; 90% are singletons and the top ten take roughly 6%. CDR3 size: 13 residues. CDR1 SGHTA and CDR2 FQGTGA come from the germline V gene. Trimming cost V 2 bases and J 8 bases, with 13 bases left between them. The rearrangement joins TRBV7-3 to TRBJ2-7; D gene uncertain. The sequencing used peripheral blood, collected 28 days after the second AZD1222 dose. The clonotype was recovered from an adult who received the AZD1222 COVID-19 vaccine. The CDR3 here is CASSLLGQGKQYF. CDR3 DNA sequence: TGTGCCAGCAGCTTACTCGGGCAAGGCAAGCAGTACTTC.